Sequencing of this T cell receptor (beta chain) was carried out in a study of sequential checkpoint blockade in melanoma. Across the whole study: After nivolumab or ipilimumab alone, about two dozen patients had week-13 rebiopsies.

Assay used: immunoSEQ multiplex PCR; TCRdb lists only in-frame clones, some missing. Among about 18,000 clones listed, less than 30% were seen once. This clone was seen a few times. Germline V gene sequence: CDR1 MGHRA, CDR2 YSYEKL. J was trimmed by 5 bases and V by 2 bases; bases with no gene match: 1. CDR3 length: 15 amino acids. Treatment denoted: randomized to nivolumab then ipilimumab (arm A) or the reverse (arm B). Specimen: tumor tissue (inferred from file names), collected from a patient given nivolumab and ipilimumab in sequence. The clonotype originates from a human donor with melanoma. V usage is TRBV4-1 and J usage is TRBJ2-2; the match to TRBD2 covers 11 bases. The CDR3 coding sequence is TGCGCCAGCAGCCAACTAGCGGGAGGAACCGGGGAGCTGTTTTTT. It encodes CASSQLAGGTGELFF.